This T cell receptor (beta chain) was sequenced in a study of T cell changes during pregnancy in multiple sclerosis. This clone was seen just once. Here immunoSEQ multiplex PCR was the method, and the copy in TCRdb shows in-frame clones only, minus some. The sample includes under 95,000 clones, roughly 91% of them seen just once. Trimming took 4 bases from V and 6 from J, leaving 16 bases between them. This CDR3 is built from 15 residues. Germline lookup yields CDR1 SGHNT and CDR2 YYREEE (reference sequence). The TCR comes from a female donor in good health, enrolled as a control in a pregnancy study. The chain combines TRBV5-4 with TRBJ2-2; tentative D call: TRBD1 (6 bases). The input for sequencing was peripheral blood, taken after pregnancy. In nucleotides, the CDR3 is TGTGCCAGCAGCGGCACAGGGACCCTGGCCGGGGAGCTGTTTTTT. It encodes CASSGTGTLAGELFF.